A single sample gave rise to the 4 T cell receptor beta chains below, sequenced in a study of T cell changes during pregnancy in multiple sclerosis. TCRdb keeps only in-frame clones here, not all; method: immunoSEQ multiplex PCR. The sample yields around 92,000 clones, about 94% seen once. Sample: peripheral blood, taken in the third trimester of pregnancy. The receptors derive from a female donor with multiple sclerosis, enrolled in a pregnancy study.

CDR3 sequence: CASTLNGGSESTDTQYF. The CDR3, as DNA: TGTGCCAGCACACTGAACGGTGGGTCGGAGAGCACAGATACGCAGTATTTT. The chain is built from TRBV5-4 and TRBJ2-3; D call uncertain. Germline assignment: CDR1 SGHNT and CDR2 YYREEE (reference sequence). The CDR3 spans 17 residues. V lost 6 bases to trimming and J lost 0 bases, with 20 bases between them. Full variable domain (missing parts from reference TRBV5-4 and TRBJ2-3): ETGVTQSPTHLIKTRGQQVTLRCSSQSGHNTVSWYQQALGQGPQFIFQYYREEENGRGNFPPRFSGLQFPNYSSELNVNALELDDSALYLCASTLNGGSESTDTQYFGPGTRLTVL.

CDR3 in amino acids: CAWSVQTVLYGYTF. In DNA, the CDR3 is TGTGCCTGGAGTGTACAAACAGTTTTATATGGCTACACCTTC. The chain recombines TRBV30 with TRBJ1-2; D is unresolved. This CDR3 region has 14 residues. Trimming removed 0 bases at V and 5 bases at J, with 13 bases between. Germline V gives CDR1 GTSNPN, CDR2 SVGIG (reference sequence). Using reference TRBV30 and TRBJ1-2 for the parts outside the CDR3, the full variable domain is SQTIHQWPATLVQPVGSPLSLECTVEGTSNPNLYWYRQAAGRGLQLLFYSVGIGQISSEVPQNLSASRPQDRQFILSSKKLLLSDSGFYLCAWSVQTVLYGYTFGSGTRLTVV.

This sequence joins TRBV19 and TRBJ1-5; D is ambiguous. There are 15 residues in the CDR3. Germline V gives CDR1 LNHDA, CDR2 SQIVND (reference sequence). The V end lost 1 base, the J end lost 1 base, and 8 bases lay between the germline ends. The CDR3 here is CASSIGSGSNQPQHF. The CDR3 DNA reads as TGTGCCAGTAGTATAGGGTCGGGGAGCAATCAGCCCCAGCATTTT.

The genes are TRBV5-8 and TRBJ1-2, with D perhaps TRBD1 (6 bases). V was trimmed by 1 base and J by 2 bases, leaving 12 bases between them. Per the germline V gene, CDR1 is SGHTS and CDR2 is YDEGEE. The CDR3 is 15 amino acids. CDR3 in amino acids: CASSLQGRGNYGYTF. CDR3 bases: TGTGCCAGCAGCTTGCAGGGCAGGGGAAACTATGGCTACACCTTC.